Here is one T cell receptor beta chain with its context. Its antigen is currently unknown. The length of the CDR3 is 16 residues. Germline V gene lookup returns CDR1 SGHRS and CDR2 YFSETQ. The germline V and J ends were trimmed by 7 bases and 4 bases, with 24 bases remaining between them. Sequenced by immunoSEQ multiplex PCR; TCRdb stores in-frame clones only, minus some. The table includes under 140,000 clones, about 94% detected once. The sample is drawn from a study of graft-versus-host responses after intestinal transplantation. Overall study context: Isolated intestinal, liver-intestinal, or multivisceral transplants were what recipients had. Anti-thymocyte globulin induction was given to all recipients, followed by tacrolimus and steroids for roughly three years.

Study-level points and caveats: Patients with graft-donor T cell macrochimerism had high graft-versus-host to host-versus-graft clonal ratios in allografts. There were GvH clones found in recipient marrow, and some of them appeared first in ileum or blood.

The clonotype comes from a human donor who received an intestinal transplant. V gene TRBV5-1 combines with J gene TRBJ2-7; TRBD1 is a possible D gene (5 bases). The source material was unstimulated CD8+ T cells sorted from spleen or lymph node cells, sampled before intestinal transplant. The CDR3 spells CASHNKLNRSFYEQYF. In DNA form, the CDR3 reads TGCGCCAGCCATAACAAGCTCAACAGGTCCTTTTACGAGCAGTACTTC.